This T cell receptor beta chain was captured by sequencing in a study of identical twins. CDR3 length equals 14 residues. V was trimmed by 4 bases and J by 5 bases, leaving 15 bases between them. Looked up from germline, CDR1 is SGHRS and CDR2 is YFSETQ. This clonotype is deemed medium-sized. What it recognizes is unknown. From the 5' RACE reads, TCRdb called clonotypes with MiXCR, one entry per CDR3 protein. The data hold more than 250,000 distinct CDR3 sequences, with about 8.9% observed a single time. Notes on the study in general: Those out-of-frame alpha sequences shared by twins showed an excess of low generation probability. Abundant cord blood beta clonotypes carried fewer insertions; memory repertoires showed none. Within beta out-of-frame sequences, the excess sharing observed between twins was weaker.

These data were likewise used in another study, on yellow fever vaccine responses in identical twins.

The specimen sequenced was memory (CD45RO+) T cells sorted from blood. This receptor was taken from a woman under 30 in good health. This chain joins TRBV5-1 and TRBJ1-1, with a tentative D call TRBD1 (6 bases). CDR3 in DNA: TGCGCCAGCAGCGTGGACAGCCAAGGTACTGAAGCTTTCTTT. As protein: CASSVDSQGTEAFF. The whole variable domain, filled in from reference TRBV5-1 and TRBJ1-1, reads KAGVTQTPRYLIKTRGQQVTLSCSPISGHRSVSWYQQTPGQGLQFLFEYFSETQRNKGNFPGRFSGRQFSNSRSEMNVSTLELGDSALYLCASSVDSQGTEAFFGQGTRLTVV.